This TCR beta chain was found in a study of T cell responses to AZD1222 COVID-19 vaccine. Whole-study results and caveats: Repertoire collection took place solely once the T cell response had peaked. Donors in the cohort were predominantly white British and more often female, and clonal diversity was possibly underestimated.

The CDR3 totals 11 residues. Germline V gene data show CDR1 as LGHDT and CDR2 as YNNKEL (reference sequence). The ends were cut back, 2 bases at V and 7 bases at J, with 6 bases in the middle. In regard to this clone: The antigen is undetermined.

Here immunoSEQ multiplex PCR was the method, and the copy in TCRdb shows in-frame clones only, minus some. The sample lists 98,000 or so clones; 88% were seen once. The clonotype was recovered from an adult who received the AZD1222 COVID-19 vaccine. The V gene is TRBV3-1 (or the pseudogene TRBV3-2), the J gene TRBJ2-7; D not resolved. The sample here was peripheral blood, taken 28 days after the second AZD1222 dose. CDR3 in amino acids: CASSQRREQYF. For the CDR3, the DNA is TGTGCCAGCAGCCAAAGGCGGGAGCAGTACTTC.